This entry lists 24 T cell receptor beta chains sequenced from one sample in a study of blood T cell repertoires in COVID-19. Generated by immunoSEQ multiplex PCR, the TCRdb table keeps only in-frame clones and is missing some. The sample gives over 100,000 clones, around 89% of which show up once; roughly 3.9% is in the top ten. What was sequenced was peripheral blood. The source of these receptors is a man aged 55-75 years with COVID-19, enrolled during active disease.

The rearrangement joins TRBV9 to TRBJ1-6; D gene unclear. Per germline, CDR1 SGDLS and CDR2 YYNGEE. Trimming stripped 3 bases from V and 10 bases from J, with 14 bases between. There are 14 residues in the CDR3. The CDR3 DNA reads TGTGCCAGCAGCGCCGCGGCCACCAAGTCACCCCTCCACTTT. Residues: CASSAAATKSPLHF.

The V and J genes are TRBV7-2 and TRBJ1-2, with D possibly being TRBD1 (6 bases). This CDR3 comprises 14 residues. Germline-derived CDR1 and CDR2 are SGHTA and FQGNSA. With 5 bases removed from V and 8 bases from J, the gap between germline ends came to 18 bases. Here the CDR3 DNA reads TGTGCCAGCAGCGAAACCGGGACAACCGGGGGCTACACCTTC. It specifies CASSETGTTGGYTF.

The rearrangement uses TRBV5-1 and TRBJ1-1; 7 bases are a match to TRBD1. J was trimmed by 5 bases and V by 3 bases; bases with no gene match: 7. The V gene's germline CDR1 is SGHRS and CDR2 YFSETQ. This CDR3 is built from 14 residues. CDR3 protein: CASSSTGSETEAFF. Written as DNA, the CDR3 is TGCGCCAGCAGCTCGACAGGGTCGGAGACTGAAGCTTTCTTT.

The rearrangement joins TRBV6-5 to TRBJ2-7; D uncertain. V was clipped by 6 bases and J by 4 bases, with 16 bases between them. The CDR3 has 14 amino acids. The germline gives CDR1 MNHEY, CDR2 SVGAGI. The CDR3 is CASRGAPPTYEQYF. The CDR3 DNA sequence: TGTGCCAGCAGAGGAGCACCTCCGACTTACGAGCAGTACTTC.

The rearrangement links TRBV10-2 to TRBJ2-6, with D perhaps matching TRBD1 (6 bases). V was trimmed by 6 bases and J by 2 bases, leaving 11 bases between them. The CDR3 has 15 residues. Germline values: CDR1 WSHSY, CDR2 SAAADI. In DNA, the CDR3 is TGCGCCAGCAGCCTACAGGGCACTGGGGCCAACGTCCTGACTTTC. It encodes CASSLQGTGANVLTF.

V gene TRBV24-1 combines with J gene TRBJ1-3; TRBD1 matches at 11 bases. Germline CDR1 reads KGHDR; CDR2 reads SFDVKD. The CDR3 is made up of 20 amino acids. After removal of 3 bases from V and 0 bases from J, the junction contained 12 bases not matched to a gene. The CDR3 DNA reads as TGTGCCACCAGTGATAAACCGGGACAGGGGGTACTAAGCTCTGGAAACACCATATATTTT. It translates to CATSDKPGQGVLSSGNTIYF.

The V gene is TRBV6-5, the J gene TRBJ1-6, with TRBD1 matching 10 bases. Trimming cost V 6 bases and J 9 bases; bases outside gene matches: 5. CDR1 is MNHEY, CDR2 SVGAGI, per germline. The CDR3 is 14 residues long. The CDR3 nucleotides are TGTGCCAGCAGCACGACAGGGGGCACTTCACCCCTCCACTTT. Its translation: CASSTTGGTSPLHF.

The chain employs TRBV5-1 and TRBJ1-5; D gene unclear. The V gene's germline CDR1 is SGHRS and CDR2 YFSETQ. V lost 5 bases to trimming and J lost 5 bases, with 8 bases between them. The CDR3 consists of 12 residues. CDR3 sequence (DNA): TGCGCCAGCAGAGAGGGAGATCAGCCCCAGCATTTT. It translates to CASREGDQPQHF.

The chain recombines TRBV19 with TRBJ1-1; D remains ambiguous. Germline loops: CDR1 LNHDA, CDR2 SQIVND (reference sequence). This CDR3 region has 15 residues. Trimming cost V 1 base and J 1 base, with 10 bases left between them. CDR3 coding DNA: TGTGCCAGTAGTATAGCAGTGTCAGGGAACACTGAAGCTTTCTTT. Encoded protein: CASSIAVSGNTEAFF.

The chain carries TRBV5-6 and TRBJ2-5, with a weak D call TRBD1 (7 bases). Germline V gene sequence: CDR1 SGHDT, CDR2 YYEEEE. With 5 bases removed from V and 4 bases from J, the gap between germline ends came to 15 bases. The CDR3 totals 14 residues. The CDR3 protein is CASSFTGDSETQYF. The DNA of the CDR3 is TGTGCCAGCAGTTTTACAGGGGACTCAGAGACCCAGTACTTC.

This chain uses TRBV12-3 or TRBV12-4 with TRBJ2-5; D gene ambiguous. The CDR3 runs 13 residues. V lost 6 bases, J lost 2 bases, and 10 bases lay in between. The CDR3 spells CASRETVQETQYF. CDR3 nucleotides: TGTGCCAGCAGGGAAACAGTGCAAGAGACCCAGTACTTC.

The CDR3 DNA reads as TGTGCCACCAGCAGAGATCGGGGACAGGGGGCGCATAGCTATGGCTACACCTTC. Protein product: CATSRDRGQGAHSYGYTF. The V gene is TRBV15, the J gene TRBJ1-2; 12 nucleotides match TRBD1. The germline gives CDR1 LNHNV, CDR2 YYDKDF (reference sequence). The trim removed 0 bases at V and 4 bases at J, leaving 9 bases unmatched. CDR3 length equals 18 residues.

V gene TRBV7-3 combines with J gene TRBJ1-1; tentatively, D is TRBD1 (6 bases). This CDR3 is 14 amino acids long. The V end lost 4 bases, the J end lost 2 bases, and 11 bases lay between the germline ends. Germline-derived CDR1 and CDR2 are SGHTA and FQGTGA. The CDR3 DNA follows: TGTGCCAGCAGCTCTACAGGGATCAACACTGAAGCTTTCTTT. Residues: CASSSTGINTEAFF.

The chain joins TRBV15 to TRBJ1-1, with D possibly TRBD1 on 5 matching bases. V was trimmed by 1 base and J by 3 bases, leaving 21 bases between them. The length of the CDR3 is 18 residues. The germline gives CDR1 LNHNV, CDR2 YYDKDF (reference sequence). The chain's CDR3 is CATSRVSVGWGEDTEAFF. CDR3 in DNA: TGTGCCACCAGCAGAGTTTCGGTCGGATGGGGGGAGGACACTGAAGCTTTCTTT.

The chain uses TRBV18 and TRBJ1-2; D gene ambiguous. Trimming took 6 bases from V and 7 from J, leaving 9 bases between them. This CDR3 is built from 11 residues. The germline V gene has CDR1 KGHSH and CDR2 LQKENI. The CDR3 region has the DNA TGTGCCAGCTCTCCTATATCTGGCTACACCTTC. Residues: CASSPISGYTF.

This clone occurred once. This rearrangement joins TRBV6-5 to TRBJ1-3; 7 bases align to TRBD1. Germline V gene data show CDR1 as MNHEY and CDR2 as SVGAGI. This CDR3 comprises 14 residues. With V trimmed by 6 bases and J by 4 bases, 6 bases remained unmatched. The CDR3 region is CASRVTGRGNTIYF. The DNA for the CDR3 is TGTGCCAGCAGGGTGACAGGGAGGGGAAACACCATATATTTT.

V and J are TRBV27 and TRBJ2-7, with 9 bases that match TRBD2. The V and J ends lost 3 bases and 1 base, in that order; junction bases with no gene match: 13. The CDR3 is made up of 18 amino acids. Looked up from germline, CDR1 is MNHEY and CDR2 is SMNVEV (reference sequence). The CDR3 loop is CASSLAGPSGERSYEQYF. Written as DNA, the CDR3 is TGTGCCAGCAGTTTGGCAGGCCCTAGCGGGGAAAGGTCCTACGAGCAGTACTTC.

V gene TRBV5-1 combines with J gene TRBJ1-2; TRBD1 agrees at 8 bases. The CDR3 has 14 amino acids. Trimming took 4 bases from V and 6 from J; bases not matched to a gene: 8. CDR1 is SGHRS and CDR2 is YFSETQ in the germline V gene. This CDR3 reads CASSRTGLEDGYTF. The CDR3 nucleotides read TGCGCCAGCAGCCGGACAGGGCTGGAAGATGGCTACACCTTC.

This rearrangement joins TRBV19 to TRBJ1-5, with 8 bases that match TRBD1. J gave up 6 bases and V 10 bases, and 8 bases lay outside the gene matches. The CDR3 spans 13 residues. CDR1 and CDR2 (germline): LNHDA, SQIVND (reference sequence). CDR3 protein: CATKDREAQPQHF. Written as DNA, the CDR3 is TGTGCCACCAAGGACAGGGAGGCTCAGCCCCAGCATTTT.

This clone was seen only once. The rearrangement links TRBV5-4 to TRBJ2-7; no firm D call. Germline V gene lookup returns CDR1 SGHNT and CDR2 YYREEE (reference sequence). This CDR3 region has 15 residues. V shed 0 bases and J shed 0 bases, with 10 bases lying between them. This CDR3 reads CASSLGTVDSYEQYF. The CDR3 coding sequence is TGTGCCAGCAGCTTGGGCACAGTCGACTCCTACGAGCAGTACTTC.

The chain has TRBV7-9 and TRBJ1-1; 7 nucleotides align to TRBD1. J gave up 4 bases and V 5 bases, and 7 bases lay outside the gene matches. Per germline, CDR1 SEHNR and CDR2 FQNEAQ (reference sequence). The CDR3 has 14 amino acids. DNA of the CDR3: TGTGCCAGCAGCCCGGGACAGCTAATCACTGAAGCTTTCTTT. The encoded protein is CASSPGQLITEAFF.

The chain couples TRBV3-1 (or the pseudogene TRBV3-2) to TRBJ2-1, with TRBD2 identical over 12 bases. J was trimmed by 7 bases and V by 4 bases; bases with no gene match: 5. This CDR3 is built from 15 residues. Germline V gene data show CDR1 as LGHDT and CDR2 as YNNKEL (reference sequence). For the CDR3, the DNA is TGTGCCAGCAGCCGAGGACTAGCGGGGCATAATGAGCAGTTCTTC. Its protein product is CASSRGLAGHNEQFF.

The DNA of the CDR3 is TGTGCCAGCAGCCCGAGAGGGGGACAGGGTGGATACGAGCAGTACTTC. Encoded protein: CASSPRGGQGGYEQYF. The gene calls are TRBV9 and TRBJ2-7; 9 bases are a match to TRBD1. CDR1 SGDLS and CDR2 YYNGEE come from the germline V gene. The CDR3 covers 16 residues. V gave up 4 bases and J gave up 4 bases; unmatched junction bases: 12. Supplemented by reference TRBV9 and TRBJ2-7, the full variable domain reads DSGVTQTPKHLITATGQRVTLRCSPRSGDLSVYWYQQSLDQGLQFLIQYYNGEERAKGNILERFSAQQFPDLHSELNLSSLELGDSALYFCASSPRGGQGGYEQYFGPGTRLTVT.

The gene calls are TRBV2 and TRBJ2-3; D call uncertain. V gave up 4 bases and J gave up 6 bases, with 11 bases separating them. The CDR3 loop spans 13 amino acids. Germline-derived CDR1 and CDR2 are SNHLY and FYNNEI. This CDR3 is CASSGQLGDTQYF. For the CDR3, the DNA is TGTGCCAGCAGTGGGCAGTTGGGCGATACGCAGTATTTT.